These 25 T cell receptor beta chains came from one sample sequenced in a study of identical twins. TCRdb re-called the 5' RACE reads through MiXCR, storing one row per CDR3 protein. The repertoire includes 1.5 million to 2 million distinct CDR3 sequences, 32% of them detected once, and about 0.27% sits in the top ten. The specimen sequenced was cord blood. Receptors originate from a newborn girl in good health.

This chain connects TRBV12-3 or TRBV12-4 to TRBJ1-5; D not certain. This CDR3 is built from 15 residues. V was shortened by 2 bases and J by 4 bases, with 12 bases between the two germline ends. CDR3 sequence reads: CASSLMSAANQPQHF. The CDR3 nucleotides are TGTGCCAGCAGTTTAATGTCCGCTGCTAATCAGCCCCAGCATTTT.

This clonotype was counted a few times. This rearrangement joins TRBV12-3 or TRBV12-4 to TRBJ2-3; D gene ambiguous. V was shortened by 5 bases and J by 2 bases, with 8 bases between the two germline ends. CDR3 length: 13 residues. The CDR3: CASSAPTTDTQYF. The CDR3 nucleotides read TGTGCCAGCAGTGCACCTACCACAGATACGCAGTATTTT.

The rearrangement links TRBV5-8 to TRBJ1-5, with D maybe TRBD1 (5 bases). Germline lookup yields CDR1 SGHTS and CDR2 YDEGEE. The V end lost 5 bases, the J end lost 3 bases, and 15 bases lay between the germline ends. CDR3 length: 15 residues. CDR3 sequence reads: CASRLAGTLNQPQHF. CDR3 nucleotides: TGTGCCAGCAGACTCGCGGGGACCCTCAATCAGCCCCAGCATTTT.

V usage is TRBV20-1 and J usage is TRBJ2-1; D call uncertain. The J call may be in error: the DNA end matches TRBJ2-7 better. Germline V gives CDR1 DFQATT, CDR2 SNEGSKA (reference sequence). The CDR3 has 15 amino acids. CDR3 loop: CSARAALTVYNEQYF. The CDR3 DNA reads as TGCAGTGCTAGAGCCGCCCTAACGGTCTACAATGAGCAGTACTTC.

This clonotype came up a few times. The gene calls are TRBV20-1 and TRBJ1-5; 11 nucleotides match TRBD1. CDR1 is DFQATT and CDR2 is SNEGSKA in the germline V gene (reference sequence). V trimming: 0 bases; J trimming: 5 bases; junction bases outside the gene matches: 3. The CDR3 is made up of 15 amino acids. The CDR3 protein is CSAREWTGGHQPQHF. In nucleotides, the CDR3 is TGCAGTGCTAGAGAGTGGACAGGGGGCCATCAGCCCCAGCATTTT.

V and J are TRBV5-5 and TRBJ1-1; TRBD1 matches at 9 bases. CDR1 and CDR2 from the germline V gene are SGHKS and YYEKEE (reference sequence). The CDR3 consists of 14 residues. Unmatched junction bases numbered 13, after V lost 10 bases and J lost 6 bases. Written as DNA, the CDR3 is TGTGCCTCCAAAGGCCGACAGGGGGTGGCTGAAGCTTTCTTT. Translating gives CASKGRQGVAEAFF.

V is TRBV11-1 and J is TRBJ2-7, with 11 bases aligning to TRBD2. This CDR3 comprises 15 residues. Germline lookup yields CDR1 SGHAT and CDR2 FQDESV (reference sequence). The V gene end was trimmed by 6 bases and the J gene end by 7 bases; junction bases not matched to a gene: 11. The DNA of the CDR3 is TGTGCCAGCAGAAAGGGGACTAGCGGCTTTTATGAGCAGTACTTC. It encodes CASRKGTSGFYEQYF.

The gene calls are TRBV28 and TRBJ2-1; possibly TRBD1 or TRBD2 for D (5 bases each). The J call could be wrong; TRBJ2-7 is a better fit for the DNA end. CDR3 length equals 19 residues. Per germline, CDR1 MDHEN and CDR2 SYDVKM. CDR3: CASSFSRAKWGVSYNEQYF. The CDR3 DNA sequence: TGTGCCAGCAGTTTTTCCAGGGCGAAATGGGGAGTATCCTACAATGAGCAGTACTTC.

This clonotype was recorded a few times. J is TRBJ2-7 and V is TRBV10-3; D possibly corresponds to TRBD1 (6 bases). The CDR3 contains 13 residues. Germline V CDR1 and CDR2: ENHRY, SYGVKD. V shed 8 bases and J shed 4 bases, with 15 bases lying between them. This chain's CDR3 is CAIGGPPRYEQYF. The CDR3 DNA sequence: TGTGCCATCGGGGGCCCTCCAAGGTACGAGCAGTACTTC.

This clonotype was found a few times. The chain has TRBV5-5 and TRBJ1-2, with 9 bases matching TRBD1. The CDR3 is 11 amino acids. Per germline, CDR1 SGHKS and CDR2 YYEKEE (reference sequence). V shed 2 bases and J 13 bases; nucleotides not matched to a gene: 3. The chain's CDR3 is CASSFGTGPTF. CDR3 nucleotide sequence: TGTGCCAGCAGCTTCGGGACAGGGCCCACCTTC.

Only a few counts were recorded for this clonotype. V and J are TRBV20-1 and TRBJ2-1, with D possibly being TRBD1 (6 bases). Germline loops: CDR1 DFQATT, CDR2 SNEGSKA (reference sequence). CDR3 length: 14 residues. V gave up 6 bases and J gave up 3 bases, with 15 bases separating them. DNA of the CDR3: TGCAGTGCCGCCCACAGGGTAGACTACAATGAGCAGTTCTTC. Its protein is CSAAHRVDYNEQFF.

A few counts support this clonotype. V is TRBV20-1 and J is TRBJ2-7; 8 bases fit TRBD2. This CDR3 has 15 amino acids. The germline CDR1 and CDR2 sequences are DFQATT and SNEGSKA (reference sequence). Germline trimming cut 3 bases from V and 7 bases from J; bases unmatched to any gene: 14. Written as DNA, the CDR3 is TGCAGTGCTAGGGCTCCGGGACTAGGTTTTTTGGAGCAGTACTTC. Translation: CSARAPGLGFLEQYF.

This clonotype has just a few counts. The DNA of the CDR3 is TGTGCCAGCAGCCAGCCCGACAGGGCCGCCCCTTTCTTT. It encodes CASSQPDRAAPFF. The rearrangement links TRBV4-2 to TRBJ1-1; 7 bases agree with TRBD1. The germline V gene has CDR1 LGHNA and CDR2 YNFKEQ. V lost 3 bases and J lost 12; bases outside the gene matches: 10. The CDR3 spans 13 residues.

This clonotype has more than one count but fewer than ten. This chain joins TRBV20-1 and TRBJ1-5; D might be TRBD1 (6 bases). Germline CDR1 reads DFQATT; CDR2 reads SNEGSKA (reference sequence). Trimming shortened V by 2 bases and J by 5 bases, and 16 bases separated the two germline ends. The CDR3 length is 15 residues. The CDR3 reads CSARSPGGAYQPQHF. CDR3 DNA: TGCAGTGCTAGATCCCCCGGGGGGGCATATCAGCCCCAGCATTTT.

The chain is built from TRBV29-1 and TRBJ2-5; 7 nucleotides align to TRBD1. The CDR3 sequence is 13 residues long. Germline V gives CDR1 SQVTM, CDR2 ANQGSEA. V was pared by 7 bases and J by 11 bases, with 16 bases of the junction left unmatched. CDR3 in amino acids: CSGETGRINEQYF. The CDR3 nucleotides read TGCAGCGGAGAGACAGGGCGGATCAATGAGCAGTACTTC.

This sequence joins TRBV12-3 or TRBV12-4 and TRBJ2-5; D may be TRBD2 (7 bases). The CDR3 is 15 residues long. The V end lost 6 bases, the J end lost 2 bases, and 16 bases lay between the germline ends. The CDR3 DNA is TGTGCCAGCAGGCCTTTAAAGGGGGGGCAAGAGACCCAGTACTTC. Its translation is CASRPLKGGQETQYF.

The chain uses TRBV10-3 and TRBJ2-3, with D perhaps matching TRBD2 (6 bases). The CDR3 has 13 residues. CDR1 and CDR2 from the germline V gene are ENHRY and SYGVKD. The V end was cut by 8 bases, the J end by 4 bases, with 13 bases between. The CDR3 bases are TGTGCCATCGGGGGGACCAGCGCAGATACGCAGTATTTT. Translating it yields CAIGGTSADTQYF.

This clonotype was observed a few times. The rearrangement joins TRBV12-3 or TRBV12-4 to TRBJ1-1; TRBD1 matches 7 bases. Trimming cost V 5 bases and J 7 bases; bases outside gene matches: 7. The CDR3 runs 13 residues. The CDR3 loop is CASSEQGSLEAFF. The CDR3 bases are TGTGCCAGCAGTGAACAGGGGTCGCTTGAAGCTTTCTTT.

This clonotype has a handful of counts. This sequence joins TRBV3-1 and TRBJ1-2; D not certain. V was trimmed by 3 bases and J by 0 bases, leaving 14 bases between them. The CDR3 loop spans 16 amino acids. Germline CDR1 and CDR2: LGHDT and YNNKEL (reference sequence). CDR3 loop: CASSQAPAIANYGYTF. The DNA for the CDR3 is TGTGCCAGCAGCCAGGCACCAGCCATAGCTAACTATGGCTACACCTTC. Full variable domain (missing parts from reference TRBV3-1 and TRBJ1-2): DTAVSQTPKYLVTQMGNDKSIKCEQNLGHDTMYWYKQDSKKFLKIMFSYNNKELIINETVPNRFSPKSPDKAHLNLHINSLELGDSAVYFCASSQAPAIANYGYTFGSGTRLTVV.

V is TRBV27 and J is TRBJ2-1; possibly TRBD2 for D (5 bases). The CDR3 is made up of 18 amino acids. CDR1 is MNHEY, CDR2 SMNVEV, per germline (reference sequence). V gave up 1 base and J gave up 0 bases, with 16 bases separating them. CDR3 DNA sequence: TGTGCCAGCAGTTTATTCGGCTTGGGAGCTGGCTCCTACAATGAGCAGTTCTTC. The encoded protein is CASSLFGLGAGSYNEQFF.

This sequence joins TRBV20-1 and TRBJ2-5, with 11 bases identical to TRBD2. TRBJ2-1 matches the DNA end more closely, so the J call is doubtful. The CDR3 totals 17 residues. Germline values: CDR1 DFQATT, CDR2 SNEGSKA (reference sequence). The CDR3 DNA reads TGCAGTGCTCGCGGGACTAGCGGCACTTATGAACAAGAGACCCAGTTCTTC. Its translation is CSARGTSGTYEQETQFF.

The rearrangement joins TRBV2 to TRBJ1-6; D is possibly TRBD1 (5 bases). The germline V gene has CDR1 SNHLY and CDR2 FYNNEI. The CDR3 extends over 14 amino acids. Between the trimmed V and J ends, which lost 6 bases and 8 bases, there was a span of 14 bases. The CDR3 loop reads CASSVYGRDSPLHF. CDR3 in DNA: TGTGCCAGCAGCGTATATGGCAGGGATTCACCCCTCCACTTT.

CDR3 loop: CSARDYNEQYF. For the CDR3, the DNA is TGCAGTGCTCGGGACTACAATGAGCAGTACTTC. The chain combines TRBV20-1 with TRBJ2-4; TRBD2 matches 7 bases. V was clipped by 5 bases and J by 13 bases; unmatched bases: 8. CDR1 and CDR2 (germline): DFQATT, SNEGSKA (reference sequence). The CDR3 length is 11 residues.

This clonotype has more than one count but fewer than ten. This rearrangement joins TRBV7-8 to TRBJ2-3, with D uncertain. Trimming shortened V by 1 base and J by 2 bases, and 16 bases separated the two germline ends. Germline V gene sequence: CDR1 SGHVS, CDR2 FQNEAQ. This CDR3 has 17 residues. DNA for the CDR3: TGTGCCAGCAGCTTAGAGGAGCCGACTCAAATCACAGATACGCAGTATTTT. The encoded protein is CASSLEEPTQITDTQYF.

The chain has TRBV20-1 and TRBJ2-1; 7 positions agree with TRBD2. V trimming: 3 bases; J trimming: 4 bases; junction bases outside the gene matches: 15. From germline, CDR1 is DFQATT and CDR2 SNEGSKA (reference sequence). The CDR3 sequence is 17 residues long. The CDR3 region is CSARGLAAAKIYNEQFF. The CDR3 DNA follows: TGCAGTGCTAGGGGGCTAGCGGCCGCAAAAATATACAATGAGCAGTTCTTC.